The 4 T cell receptor beta chains below come from one sample, sequenced in a study of CD8+CD57+ T cells in acquired aplastic anemia. TCR beta VDJ and CDR3 were profiled, and genomic DNA was the template. MiXCR, run by TCRdb on the reads, gives a single entry per CDR3 protein. The data hold a few hundred thousand distinct CDR3 sequences, with under 50% observed a single time. Patients included in sequencing had previously demonstrated CD8+CD57+ cell expansion by flow cytometry. Sequences were obtained from sorted CD4+, CD8+, or CD8+CD57+ T cells (not recorded which) from PBMCs. The source of these receptors is a human donor with aplastic anemia.

Concerning this clonotype itself: This sequence may be a read error, since a much larger clone differs from it by one base. The J gene is TRBJ1-1, the V gene TRBV10-3; D is ambiguous. V was pared by 4 bases and J by 8 bases, with 8 bases between. The CDR3 runs 11 residues. CDR1 and CDR2 (germline): ENHRY, SYGVKD. The CDR3 DNA follows: TGTGCCATCAGTGGGCTGTTAGAAGCTTTCTTT. Protein product: CAISGLLEAFF.

The J gene is TRBJ2-7, the V gene TRBV12-3 or TRBV12-4; D could derive from TRBD1 or TRBD2 (10 bases each). Deletions cut 4 bases from V and 1 base from J, with 29 bases between. This CDR3 is built from 20 residues. The CDR3 DNA sequence: TGTGCCAGCAGTTGGGACAGGGGCCATAGCGGGGGGCCCCTATCCTACGAGCAGTACTTC. Translated: CASSWDRGHSGGPLSYEQYF.

Ten or more counts support this clonotype. V is TRBV5-8 and J is TRBJ2-7; no clear D. Germline V CDR1 and CDR2: SGHTS, YDEGEE. The length of the CDR3 is 14 residues. V lost 0 bases, J lost 0 bases, and 7 bases lay in between. This CDR3 is CASSLGRNSYEQYF. The CDR3 DNA reads as TGTGCCAGCAGCTTGGGACGGAACTCCTACGAGCAGTACTTC.

The chain is built from TRBV2 and TRBJ1-6, with D unresolved. The V gene lost 7 bases and the J gene lost 5 bases, with 9 bases spanning the gap. Per germline, CDR1 SNHLY and CDR2 FYNNEI. There are 13 residues in the CDR3. The chain's CDR3 is CASNTPDNSPLHF. The CDR3 bases are TGTGCCAGCAATACACCGGATAATTCACCCCTCCACTTT.